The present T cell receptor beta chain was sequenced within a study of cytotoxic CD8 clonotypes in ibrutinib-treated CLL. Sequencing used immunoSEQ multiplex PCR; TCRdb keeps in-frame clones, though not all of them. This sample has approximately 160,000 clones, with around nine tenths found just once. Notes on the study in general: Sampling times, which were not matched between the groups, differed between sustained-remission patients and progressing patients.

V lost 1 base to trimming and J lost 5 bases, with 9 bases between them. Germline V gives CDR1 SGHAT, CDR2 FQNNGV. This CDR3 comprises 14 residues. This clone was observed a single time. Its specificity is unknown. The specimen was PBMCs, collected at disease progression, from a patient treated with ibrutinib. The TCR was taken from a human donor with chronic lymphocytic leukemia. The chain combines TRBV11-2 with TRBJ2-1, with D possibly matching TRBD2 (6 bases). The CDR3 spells CASSLVAVNNEQFF. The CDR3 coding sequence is TGTGCCAGCAGCTTAGTAGCGGTTAACAATGAGCAGTTCTTC.